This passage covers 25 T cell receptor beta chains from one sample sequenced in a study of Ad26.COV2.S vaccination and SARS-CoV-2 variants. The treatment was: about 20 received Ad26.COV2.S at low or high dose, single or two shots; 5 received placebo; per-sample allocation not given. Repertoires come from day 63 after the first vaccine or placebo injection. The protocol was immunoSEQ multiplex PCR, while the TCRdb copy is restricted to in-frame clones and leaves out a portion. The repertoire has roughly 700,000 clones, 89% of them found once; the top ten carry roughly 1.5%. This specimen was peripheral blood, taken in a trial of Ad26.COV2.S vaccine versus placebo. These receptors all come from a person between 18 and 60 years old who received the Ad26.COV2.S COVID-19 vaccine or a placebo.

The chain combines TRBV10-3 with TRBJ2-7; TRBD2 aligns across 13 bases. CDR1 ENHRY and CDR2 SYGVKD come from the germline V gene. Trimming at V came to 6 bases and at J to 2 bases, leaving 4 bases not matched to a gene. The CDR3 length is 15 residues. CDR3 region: CAISGTSGMTYEQYF. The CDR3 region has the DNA TGTGCCATCAGCGGGACTAGCGGGATGACCTACGAGCAGTACTTC.

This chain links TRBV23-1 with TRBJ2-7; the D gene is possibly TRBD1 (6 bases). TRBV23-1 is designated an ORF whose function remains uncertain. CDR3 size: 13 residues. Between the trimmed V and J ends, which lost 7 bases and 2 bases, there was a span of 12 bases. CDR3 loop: CASKVDRTYEQYF. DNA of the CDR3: TGCGCCAGCAAAGTGGACAGAACCTACGAGCAGTACTTC.

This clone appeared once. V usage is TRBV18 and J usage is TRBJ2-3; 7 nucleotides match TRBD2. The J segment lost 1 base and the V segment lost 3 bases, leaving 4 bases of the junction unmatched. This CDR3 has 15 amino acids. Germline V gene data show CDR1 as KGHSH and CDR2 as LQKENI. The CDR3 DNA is TGTGCCAGCTCACCCGGGACTACCCGCACAGATACGCAGTATTTT. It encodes CASSPGTTRTDTQYF.

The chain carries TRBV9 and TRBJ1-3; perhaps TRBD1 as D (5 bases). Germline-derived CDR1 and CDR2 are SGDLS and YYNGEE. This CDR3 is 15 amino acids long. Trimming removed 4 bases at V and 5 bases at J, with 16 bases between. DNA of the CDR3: TGTGCCAGCAGCTCTCGGGACGGTAGTAGAAACACCATATATTTT. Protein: CASSSRDGSRNTIYF.

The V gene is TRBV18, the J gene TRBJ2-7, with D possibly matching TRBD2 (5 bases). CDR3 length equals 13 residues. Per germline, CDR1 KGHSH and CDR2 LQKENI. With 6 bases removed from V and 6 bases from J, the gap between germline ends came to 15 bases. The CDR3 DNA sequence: TGTGCCAGCTCCCGCAAAGAGGGAAGCGAGCAGTACTTC. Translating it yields CASSRKEGSEQYF.

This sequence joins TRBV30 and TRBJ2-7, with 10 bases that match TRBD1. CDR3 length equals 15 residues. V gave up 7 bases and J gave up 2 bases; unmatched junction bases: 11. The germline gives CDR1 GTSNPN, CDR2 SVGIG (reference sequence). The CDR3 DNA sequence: TGTGCCTTAATTAGACAGGGGGCGAAACCCTACGAGCAGTACTTC. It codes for CALIRQGAKPYEQYF. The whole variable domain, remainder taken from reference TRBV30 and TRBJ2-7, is SQTIHQWPATLVQPVGSPLSLECTVEGTSNPNLYWYRQAAGRGLQLLFYSVGIGQISSEVPQNLSASRPQDRQFILSSKKLLLSDSGFYLCALIRQGAKPYEQYFGPGTRLTVT.

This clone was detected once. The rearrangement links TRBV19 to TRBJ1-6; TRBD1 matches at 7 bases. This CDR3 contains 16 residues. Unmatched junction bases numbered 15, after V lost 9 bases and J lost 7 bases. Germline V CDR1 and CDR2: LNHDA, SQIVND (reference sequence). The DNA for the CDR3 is TGTGCCAGCTCCGCCGGGGTAGGGGGCGCCAATTCACCCCTCCACTTT. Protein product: CASSAGVGGANSPLHF.

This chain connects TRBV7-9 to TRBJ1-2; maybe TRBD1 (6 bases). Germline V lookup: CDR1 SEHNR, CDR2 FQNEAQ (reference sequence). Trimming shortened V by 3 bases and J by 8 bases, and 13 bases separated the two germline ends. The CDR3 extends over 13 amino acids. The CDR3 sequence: CASSFHSGEGYTF. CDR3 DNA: TGTGCCAGCAGCTTTCACTCAGGGGAGGGCTACACCTTC. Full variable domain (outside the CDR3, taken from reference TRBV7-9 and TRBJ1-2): DTGVSQNPRHKITKRGQNVTFRCDPISEHNRLYWYRQTLGQGPEFLTYFQNEAQLEKSRLLSDRFSAERPKGSFSTLEIQRTEQGDSAMYLCASSFHSGEGYTFGSGTRLTVV.

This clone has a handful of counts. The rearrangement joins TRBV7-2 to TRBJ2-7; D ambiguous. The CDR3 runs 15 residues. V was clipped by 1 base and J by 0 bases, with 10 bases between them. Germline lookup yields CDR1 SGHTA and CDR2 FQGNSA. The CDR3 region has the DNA TGTGCCAGCAGCTTAGAGAGTGGCTACTCCTACGAGCAGTACTTC. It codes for CASSLESGYSYEQYF.

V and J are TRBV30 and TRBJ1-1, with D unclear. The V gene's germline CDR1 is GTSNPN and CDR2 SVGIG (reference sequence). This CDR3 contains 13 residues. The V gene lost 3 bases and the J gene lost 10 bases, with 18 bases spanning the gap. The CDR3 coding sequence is TGTGCCTGGAGCCCTTATTCAAGTGTCGGAGCTTTCTTT. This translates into CAWSPYSSVGAFF.

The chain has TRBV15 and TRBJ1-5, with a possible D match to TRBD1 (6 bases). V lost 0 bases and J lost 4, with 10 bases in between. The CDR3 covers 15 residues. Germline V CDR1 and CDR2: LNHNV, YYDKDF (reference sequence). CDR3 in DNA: TGTGCCACCAGCAGAGACAGGGGTTTGAATCAGCCCCAGCATTTT. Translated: CATSRDRGLNQPQHF.

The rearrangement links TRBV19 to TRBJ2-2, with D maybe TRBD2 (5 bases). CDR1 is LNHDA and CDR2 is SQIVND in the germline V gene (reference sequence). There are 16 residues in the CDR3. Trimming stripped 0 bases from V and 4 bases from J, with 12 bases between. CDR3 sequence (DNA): TGTGCCAGTAGTATAGATCGAGGGCAAAGCACCGGGGAGCTGTTTTTT. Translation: CASSIDRGQSTGELFF.

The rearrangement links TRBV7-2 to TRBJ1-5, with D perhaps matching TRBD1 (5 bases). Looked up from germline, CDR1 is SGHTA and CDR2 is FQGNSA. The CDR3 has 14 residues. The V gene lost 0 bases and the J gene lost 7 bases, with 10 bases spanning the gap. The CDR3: CASSLALGEQPQHF. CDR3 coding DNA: TGTGCCAGCAGCTTAGCGCTGGGGGAGCAGCCCCAGCATTTT.

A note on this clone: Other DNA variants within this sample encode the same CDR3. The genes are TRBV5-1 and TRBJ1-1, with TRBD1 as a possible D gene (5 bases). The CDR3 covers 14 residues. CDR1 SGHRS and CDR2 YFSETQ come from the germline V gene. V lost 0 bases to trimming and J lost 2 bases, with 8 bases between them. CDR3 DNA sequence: TGCGCCAGCAGCTTGGACAGGCCAAACACTGAAGCTTTCTTT. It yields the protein CASSLDRPNTEAFF. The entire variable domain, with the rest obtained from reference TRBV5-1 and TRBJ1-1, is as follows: KAGVTQTPRYLIKTRGQQVTLSCSPISGHRSVSWYQQTPGQGLQFLFEYFSETQRNKGNFPGRFSGRQFSNSRSEMNVSTLELGDSALYLCASSLDRPNTEAFFGQGTRLTVV.

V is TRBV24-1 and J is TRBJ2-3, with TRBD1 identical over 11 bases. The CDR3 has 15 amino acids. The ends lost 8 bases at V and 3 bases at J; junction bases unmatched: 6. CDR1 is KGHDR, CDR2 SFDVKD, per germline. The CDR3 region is CATNPGTGGTDTQYF. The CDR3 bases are TGTGCCACCAACCCCGGGACAGGGGGAACAGATACGCAGTATTTT.

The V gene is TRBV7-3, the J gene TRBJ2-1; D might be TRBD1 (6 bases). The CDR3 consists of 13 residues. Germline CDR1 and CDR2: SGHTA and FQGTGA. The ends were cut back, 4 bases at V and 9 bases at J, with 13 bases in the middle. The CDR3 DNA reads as TGTGCCAGCAGCTCAGGGGTTGTGGGTGAGCAGTTCTTC. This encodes CASSSGVVGEQFF.

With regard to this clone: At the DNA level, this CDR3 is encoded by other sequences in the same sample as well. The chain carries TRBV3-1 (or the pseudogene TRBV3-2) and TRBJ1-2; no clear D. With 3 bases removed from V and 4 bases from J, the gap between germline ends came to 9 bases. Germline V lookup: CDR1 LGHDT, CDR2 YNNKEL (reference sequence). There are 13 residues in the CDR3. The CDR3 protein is CASSQGNSYGYTF. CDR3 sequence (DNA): TGTGCCAGCAGCCAGGGTAATAGCTATGGCTACACCTTC.

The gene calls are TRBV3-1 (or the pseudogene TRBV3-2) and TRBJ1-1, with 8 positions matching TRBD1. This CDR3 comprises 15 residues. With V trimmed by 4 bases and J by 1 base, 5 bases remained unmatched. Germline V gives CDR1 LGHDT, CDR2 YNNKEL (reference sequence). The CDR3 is CASSLGQGWNTEAFF. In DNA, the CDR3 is TGTGCCAGCAGCCTAGGACAGGGATGGAACACTGAAGCTTTCTTT.

The CDR3, as DNA: TGTGCCAGCAGCTTGATGGGGGACGCGGTTGCCAAAAACATTCAGTACTTC. Amino acids: CASSLMGDAVAKNIQYF. This chain uses TRBV7-2 with TRBJ2-4; D assignment may be TRBD1 or TRBD2 (5 bases each). Trimming shortened V by 3 bases and J by 1 base, and 16 bases separated the two germline ends. CDR3 length equals 17 residues. CDR1 SGHTA and CDR2 FQGNSA come from the germline V gene.

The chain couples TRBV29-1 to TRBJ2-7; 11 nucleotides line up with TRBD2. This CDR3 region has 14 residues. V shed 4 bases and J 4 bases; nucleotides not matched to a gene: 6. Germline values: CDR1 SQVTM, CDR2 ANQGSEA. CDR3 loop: CSVVTGTSGYEQYF. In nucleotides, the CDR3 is TGCAGCGTTGTCACCGGGACTAGCGGTTACGAGCAGTACTTC.

The DNA for the CDR3 is TGTGCCAGCAGTTACTACAGGGATAGAGCAGATACGCAGTATTTT. This translates into CASSYYRDRADTQYF. V and J are TRBV6-5 and TRBJ2-3, with D maybe TRBD1 (6 bases). The CDR3 runs 15 residues. Trimming removed 1 base at V and 4 bases at J, with 12 bases between. CDR1 MNHEY and CDR2 SVGAGI come from the germline V gene.

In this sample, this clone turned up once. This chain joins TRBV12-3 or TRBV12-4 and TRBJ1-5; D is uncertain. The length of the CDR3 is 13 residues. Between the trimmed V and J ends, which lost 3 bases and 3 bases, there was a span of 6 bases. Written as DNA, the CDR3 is TGTGCCAGCAGTTTGGGAAACAATCAGCCCCAGCATTTT. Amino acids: CASSLGNNQPQHF.

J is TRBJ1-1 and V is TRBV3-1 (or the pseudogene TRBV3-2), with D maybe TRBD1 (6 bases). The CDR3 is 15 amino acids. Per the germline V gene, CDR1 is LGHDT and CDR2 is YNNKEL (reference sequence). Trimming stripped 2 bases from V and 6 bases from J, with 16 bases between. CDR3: CASSQLWGARAEAFF. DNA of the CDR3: TGTGCCAGCAGCCAACTATGGGGGGCGAGAGCTGAAGCTTTCTTT.

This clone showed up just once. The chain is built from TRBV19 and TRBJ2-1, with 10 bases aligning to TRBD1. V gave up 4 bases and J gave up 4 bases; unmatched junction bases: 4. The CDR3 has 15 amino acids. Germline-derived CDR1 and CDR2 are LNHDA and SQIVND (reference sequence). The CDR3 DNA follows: TGTGCCAGTAGTAGGACAGGGGGGCGTTACAATGAGCAGTTCTTC. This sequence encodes CASSRTGGRYNEQFF. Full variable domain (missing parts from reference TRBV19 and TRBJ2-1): DGGITQSPKYLFRKEGQNVTLSCEQNLNHDAMYWYRQDPGQGLRLIYYSQIVNDFQKGDIAEGYSVSREKKESFPLTVTSAQKNPTAFYLCASSRTGGRYNEQFFGPGTRLTVL.

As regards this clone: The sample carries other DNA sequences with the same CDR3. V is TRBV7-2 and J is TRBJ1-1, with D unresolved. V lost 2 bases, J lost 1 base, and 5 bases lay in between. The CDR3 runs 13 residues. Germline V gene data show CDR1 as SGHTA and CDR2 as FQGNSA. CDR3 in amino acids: CASSLRENTEAFF. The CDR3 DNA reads TGTGCCAGCAGCTTACGGGAGAACACTGAAGCTTTCTTT. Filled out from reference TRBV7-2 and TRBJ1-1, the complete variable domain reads GAGVSQSPSNKVTEKGKDVELRCDPISGHTALYWYRQSLGQGLEFLIYFQGNSAPDKSGLPSDRFSAERTGGSVSTLTIQRTQQEDSAVYLCASSLRENTEAFFGQGTRLTVV.